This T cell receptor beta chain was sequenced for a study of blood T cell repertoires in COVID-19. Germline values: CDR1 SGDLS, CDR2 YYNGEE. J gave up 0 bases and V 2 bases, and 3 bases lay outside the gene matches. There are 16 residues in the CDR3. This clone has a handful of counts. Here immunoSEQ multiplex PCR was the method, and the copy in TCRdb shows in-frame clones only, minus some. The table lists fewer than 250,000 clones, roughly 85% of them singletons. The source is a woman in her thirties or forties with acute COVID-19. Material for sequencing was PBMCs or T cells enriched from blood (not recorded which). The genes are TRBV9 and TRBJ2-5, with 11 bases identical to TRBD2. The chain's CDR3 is CASSVGLAAYQETQYF. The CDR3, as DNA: TGTGCCAGCAGCGTGGGACTAGCGGCCTACCAAGAGACCCAGTACTTC.